The 13 T cell receptor beta chains reported below all come from one sample, sequenced in a study of metastatic and nonmetastatic thyroid tumors. Among the patients, none had received any treatment before thyroid surgery. From the PCR reads, TCRdb re-called clones with MiXCR. The repertoire includes 30,000 to 35,000 clones, almost 30% of them detected once, and approximately 28% sits in the top ten. Sample: blood. The source of these receptors is a female donor with papillary thyroid cancer or a benign thyroid nodule (not recorded which). Some clones in this sample may be carry-over from other donors' samples.

J is TRBJ2-2 and V is TRBV3-1, with D tentatively TRBD1 (5 bases). CDR1 LGHDT and CDR2 YNNKEL come from the germline V gene (reference sequence). This CDR3 is built from 15 residues. Trimming took 1 base from V and 4 from J, leaving 10 bases between them. The CDR3 coding sequence is TGTGCCAGCAGCCAAGCGGCAGGGCCCACCGGGGAGCTGTTTTTT. It specifies CASSQAAGPTGELFF. The whole variable domain, remainder taken from reference TRBV3-1 and TRBJ2-2, is DTAVSQTPKYLVTQMGNDKSIKCEQNLGHDTMYWYKQDSKKFLKIMFSYNNKELIINETVPNRFSPKSPDKAHLNLHINSLELGDSAVYFCASSQAAGPTGELFFGEGSRLTVL.

In its sample, this clone was seen once. J is TRBJ2-1 and V is TRBV18; the D call may be TRBD1 or TRBD2 (5 bases each). The CDR3 has 15 residues. Germline V gene data show CDR1 as KGHSH and CDR2 as LQKENI. Trimming cost V 0 bases and J 11 bases, with 17 bases left between them. For the CDR3, the DNA is TGTGCCAGCTCACCACCCGGGACGGGGACCTCAAAGCAGTTCTTC. It is translated as CASSPPGTGTSKQFF.

J is TRBJ2-1 and V is TRBV20-1; TRBD2 matches at 8 bases. V lost 6 bases, J lost 8 bases, and 15 bases stayed unmatched. The CDR3 consists of 15 residues. Germline CDR1 reads DFQATT; CDR2 reads SNEGSKA (reference sequence). CDR3 residues: CSAATTSGPQHEQFF. Here the CDR3 DNA reads TGCAGTGCCGCGACCACTAGCGGTCCTCAGCATGAGCAGTTCTTC.

The rearrangement uses TRBV20-1 and TRBJ2-7; TRBD2 might be the D (5 bases). The germline V and J ends were trimmed by 6 bases and 4 bases, with 16 bases remaining between them. CDR1 and CDR2 from the germline V gene are DFQATT and SNEGSKA (reference sequence). This CDR3 spans 13 amino acids. The CDR3 sequence: CSAVEGVCYEQYF. The CDR3 nucleotides read TGCAGTGCCGTAGAGGGAGTGTGTTACGAGCAGTACTTC.

This clone was observed a few times. The chain joins TRBV28 to TRBJ1-4; the D is unclear. This CDR3 comprises 15 residues. Germline V gene lookup returns CDR1 MDHEN and CDR2 SYDVKM. V lost 6 bases to trimming and J lost 1 base, with 12 bases between them. The CDR3 sequence is CASRPGGVTNEKLFF. The CDR3 DNA follows: TGTGCCAGCAGACCGGGAGGAGTAACTAATGAAAAACTGTTTTTT. The full variable domain, rest sourced from reference TRBV28 and TRBJ1-4, is DVKVTQSSRYLVKRTGEKVFLECVQDMDHENMFWYRQDPGLGLRLIYFSYDVKMKEKGDIPEGYSVSREKKERFSLILESASTNQTSMYLCASRPGGVTNEKLFFGSGTQLSVL.

The table lists this clone with a few counts. V and J are TRBV27 and TRBJ1-6; TRBD1 aligns across 7 bases. This CDR3 has 16 residues. Looked up from germline, CDR1 is MNHEY and CDR2 is SMNVEV (reference sequence). With V trimmed by 5 bases and J by 0 bases, 4 bases remained unmatched. The CDR3 sequence: CASSLTGSSYNSPLHF. For the CDR3, the DNA is TGTGCCAGCAGTCTGACAGGGAGCTCCTATAATTCACCCCTCCACTTT.

This clone was recorded a few times. The chain combines TRBV2 with TRBJ2-2; weak D call: TRBD1 (6 bases). CDR3 size: 15 residues. V was cut by 4 bases and J by 1 base, with 10 bases left in between. Germline V lookup: CDR1 SNHLY, CDR2 FYNNEI. In DNA, the CDR3 is TGTGCCAGCAGTGGGCCGGGACAGAACACCGGGGAGCTGTTTTTT. It specifies CASSGPGQNTGELFF.

The sample holds a few counts of this clone. CDR3: CAISTDRGKSGNTIYF. The DNA for the CDR3 is TGTGCCATCAGTACGGACAGGGGGAAATCCGGAAACACCATATATTTT. The chain carries TRBV10-3 and TRBJ1-3; TRBD1 aligns across 10 bases. This CDR3 comprises 16 residues. The V and J ends lost 5 bases and 4 bases, in that order; junction bases with no gene match: 8. The V gene's germline CDR1 is ENHRY and CDR2 SYGVKD.

The rearrangement links TRBV7-2 to TRBJ1-2, with TRBD1 as a possible D gene (5 bases). The germline gives CDR1 SGHTA, CDR2 FQGNSA. The V and J ends lost 1 base and 4 bases respectively, with 13 bases between them. The CDR3 has 15 residues. The CDR3 sequence is CASSLGSGVFYGYTF. CDR3 nucleotide sequence: TGTGCCAGCAGCTTAGGTTCGGGGGTCTTCTATGGCTACACCTTC.

This clone was counted a few times. J is TRBJ2-1 and V is TRBV24-1, with 11 bases fitting TRBD2. Trimming took 3 bases from V and 12 from J; bases not matched to a gene: 12. CDR1 KGHDR and CDR2 SFDVKD come from the germline V gene. This CDR3 is 16 amino acids long. CDR3 loop: CATSDLGTSGEGVQFF. DNA for the CDR3: TGTGCCACCAGTGATCTCGGGACTAGCGGCGAGGGGGTGCAGTTCTTC.

The chain recombines TRBV12-3 or TRBV12-4 with TRBJ1-1, with a possible D match to TRBD1 (6 bases). This CDR3 has 13 amino acids. V gave up 7 bases and J gave up 7 bases, with 16 bases separating them. The CDR3 sequence is CASTGGRYNEAFF. CDR3 in DNA: TGTGCCAGCACCGGGGGCCGGTACAATGAAGCTTTCTTT.

The chain joins TRBV9 to TRBJ1-2, with 8 nucleotides matching TRBD1. Germline CDR1 SGDLS, CDR2 YYNGEE. The CDR3 is 16 residues long. J lost 4 bases, V lost 4 bases, and 12 bases had no gene match. The CDR3 DNA sequence: TGTGCCAGCAGCCCCCGGACAGGGAAGAGGACCTATGGCTACACCTTC. It is translated as CASSPRTGKRTYGYTF.

At least ten counts were recorded for this clone. This CDR3 is also generated by other DNA sequences in the sample. V and J are TRBV7-2 and TRBJ2-2; no clear D. Trimming removed 1 base from V and 6 bases from J, with 3 bases in between. The CDR3 has 12 amino acids. Germline V gives CDR1 SGHTA, CDR2 FQGNSA. The CDR3 nucleotides are TGTGCCAGCAGCTTAGGGTCCGGGGAGCTGTTTTTT. Encoded protein: CASSLGSGELFF.